This T cell receptor beta chain was obtained from a study of PD-1 blockade in classical Hodgkin lymphoma. The CDR3 totals 14 residues. Germline V gives CDR1 GTSNPN, CDR2 SVGIG (reference sequence). Trimming took off 4 bases at V and 8 bases at J, with 17 bases between the two ends. Sequenced by immunoSEQ multiplex PCR; TCRdb stores in-frame clones only, minus some. The sample lists tens of thousands of clones, about 70% seen once, with roughly 4% in the top ten. Patients all relapsed after autologous stem cell transplantation, and there was variation in brentuximab vedotin exposure. The chain links TRBV30 to TRBJ2-2; D could derive from TRBD1 or TRBD2 (5 bases each). This clonotype was sampled from a human donor with classical Hodgkin lymphoma. The source material was peripheral blood mononuclear cells (PBMCs), sampled before the second cycle of nivolumab. The CDR3 is CAWNQGTNRGELFF. CDR3 sequence (DNA): TGTGCCTGGAACCAAGGGACCAACCGAGGGGAGCTGTTTTTT.